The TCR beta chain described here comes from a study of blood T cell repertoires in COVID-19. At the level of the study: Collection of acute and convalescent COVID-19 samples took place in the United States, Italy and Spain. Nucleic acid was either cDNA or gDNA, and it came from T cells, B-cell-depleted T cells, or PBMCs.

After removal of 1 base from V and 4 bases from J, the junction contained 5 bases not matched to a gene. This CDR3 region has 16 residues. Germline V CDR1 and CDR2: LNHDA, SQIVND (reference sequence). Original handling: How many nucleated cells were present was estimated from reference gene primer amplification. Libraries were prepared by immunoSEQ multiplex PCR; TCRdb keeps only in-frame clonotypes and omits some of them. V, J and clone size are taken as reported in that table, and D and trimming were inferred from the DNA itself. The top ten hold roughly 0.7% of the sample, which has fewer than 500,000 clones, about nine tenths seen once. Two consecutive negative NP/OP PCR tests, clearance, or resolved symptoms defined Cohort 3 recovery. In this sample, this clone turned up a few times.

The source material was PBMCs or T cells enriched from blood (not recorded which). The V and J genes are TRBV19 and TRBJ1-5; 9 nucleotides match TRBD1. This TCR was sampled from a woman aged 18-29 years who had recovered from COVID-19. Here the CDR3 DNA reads TGTGCCAGTAGTATAGCCCACAGGGGGCCGAATCAGCCCCAGCATTTT. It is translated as CASSIAHRGPNQPQHF.